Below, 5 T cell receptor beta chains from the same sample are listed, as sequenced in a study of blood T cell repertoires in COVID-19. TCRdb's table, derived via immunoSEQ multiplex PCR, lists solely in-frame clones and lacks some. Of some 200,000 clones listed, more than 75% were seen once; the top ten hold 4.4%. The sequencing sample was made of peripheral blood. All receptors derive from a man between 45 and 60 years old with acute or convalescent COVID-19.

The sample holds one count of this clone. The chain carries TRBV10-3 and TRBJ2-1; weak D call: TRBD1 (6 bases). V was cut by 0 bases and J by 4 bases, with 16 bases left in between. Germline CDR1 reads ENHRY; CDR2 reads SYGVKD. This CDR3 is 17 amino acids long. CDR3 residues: CAISESQSGTPYNEQFF. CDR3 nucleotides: TGTGCCATCAGTGAGTCCCAATCCGGGACACCTTACAATGAGCAGTTCTTC.

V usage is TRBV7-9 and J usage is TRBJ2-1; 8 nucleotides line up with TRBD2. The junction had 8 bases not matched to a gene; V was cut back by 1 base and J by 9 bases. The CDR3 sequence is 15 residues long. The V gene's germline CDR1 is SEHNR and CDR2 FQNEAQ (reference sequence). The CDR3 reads CASSLEAGGGSEQFF. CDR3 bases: TGTGCCAGCAGCTTAGAGGCGGGGGGCGGGAGTGAGCAGTTCTTC.

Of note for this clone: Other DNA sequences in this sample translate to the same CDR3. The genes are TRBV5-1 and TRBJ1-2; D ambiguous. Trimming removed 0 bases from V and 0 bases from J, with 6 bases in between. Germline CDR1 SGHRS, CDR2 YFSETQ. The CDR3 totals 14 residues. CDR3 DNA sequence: TGCGCCAGCAGCTTGGGCGGGACTAACTATGGCTACACCTTC. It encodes CASSLGGTNYGYTF.

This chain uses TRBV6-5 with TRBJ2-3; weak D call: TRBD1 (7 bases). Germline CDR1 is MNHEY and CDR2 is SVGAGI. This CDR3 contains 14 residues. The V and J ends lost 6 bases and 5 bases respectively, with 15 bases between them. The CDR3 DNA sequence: TGTGCCAGCAGAAACAGGGGACTTGGAGATACGCAGTATTTT. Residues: CASRNRGLGDTQYF.

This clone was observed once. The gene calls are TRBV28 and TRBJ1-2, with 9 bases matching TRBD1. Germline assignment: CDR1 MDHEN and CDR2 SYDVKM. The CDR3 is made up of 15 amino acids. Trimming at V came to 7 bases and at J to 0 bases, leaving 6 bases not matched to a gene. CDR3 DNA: TGTGCCAGCACGACAGGGGGTTGGGCTAACTATGGCTACACCTTC. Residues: CASTTGGWANYGYTF.